What follows are 26 T cell receptor beta chains derived from one specimen sequenced in a study of early T cells in non-severe SARS-CoV-2 infection. TCRdb used MiXCR to reprocess the 5' RACE reads, holding one entry per CDR3 protein. The sample consists of about 77,000 distinct CDR3 sequences, approximately 15% of them appearing once. Sequencing was done on a sample of whole blood. The receptor set was obtained from an adult who was a healthcare worker with PCR-confirmed SARS-CoV-2 infection or an uninfected control (not recorded which).

The sample holds a few counts of this clonotype. This chain connects TRBV6-6 to TRBJ1-1, with D unclear. Germline V gene lookup returns CDR1 MNHNY and CDR2 SVGAGI (reference sequence). The CDR3 is made up of 14 amino acids. Trimming shortened V by 2 bases and J by 3 bases, and 10 bases separated the two germline ends. The CDR3 spells CASSYARLDTEAFF. The CDR3, as DNA: TGTGCCAGCAGTTACGCCAGGCTAGACACTGAAGCTTTCTTT.

This clonotype turned up a few times. V gene TRBV5-4 combines with J gene TRBJ2-7, with D maybe TRBD1 (6 bases). Germline CDR1 SGHNT, CDR2 YYREEE (reference sequence). Trimming took 2 bases from V and 4 from J, leaving 13 bases between them. The CDR3 contains 14 residues. The CDR3 bases are TGTGCCAGCAGCTTAAACCAGGGGAAATACGAGCAGTACTTC. Translating gives CASSLNQGKYEQYF.

This chain uses TRBV20-1 with TRBJ1-6, with no clear D. Per germline, CDR1 DFQATT and CDR2 SNEGSKA (reference sequence). There are 14 residues in the CDR3. The V end lost 1 base, the J end lost 6 bases, and 10 bases lay between the germline ends. This chain's CDR3 is CSARVSDFNSPLHF. CDR3 bases: TGCAGTGCTAGAGTTTCAGACTTTAATTCACCCCTCCACTTT.

In this sample, this clonotype turned up a few times. The chain employs TRBV14 and TRBJ2-7; 8 nucleotides match TRBD2. The V and J ends lost 4 bases and 7 bases, in that order; junction bases with no gene match: 6. The CDR3 is made up of 13 amino acids. Germline V lookup: CDR1 SGHDN, CDR2 FVKESK. The DNA for the CDR3 is TGTGCCAGCAGCCGTTTGGGACTAGGGGAGCAGTACTTC. Its protein is CASSRLGLGEQYF.

The V and J genes are TRBV14 and TRBJ1-2; D is undetermined. Trimming left V 0 bases short and J 7 bases short, with 12 bases between. The germline V gene has CDR1 SGHDN and CDR2 FVKESK. The CDR3 has 14 amino acids. The CDR3 loop is CASSQEIGWAGYTF. The CDR3 DNA reads as TGTGCCAGCAGCCAAGAAATTGGGTGGGCTGGCTACACCTTC.

This rearrangement joins TRBV7-9 to TRBJ1-5, with D perhaps matching TRBD1 (5 bases). Per the germline V gene, CDR1 is SEHNR and CDR2 is FQNEAQ (reference sequence). The length of the CDR3 is 15 residues. V lost 1 base, J lost 3 bases, and 10 bases lay in between. The DNA of the CDR3 is TGTGCCAGCAGCTTAGATGGGGGAAACAATCAGCCCCAGCATTTT. Amino acid sequence: CASSLDGGNNQPQHF.

This clonotype was seen many times. The rearrangement joins TRBV29-1 to TRBJ2-3; D unclear. Germline loops: CDR1 SQVTM, CDR2 ANQGSEA. The length of the CDR3 is 11 residues. CDR3 in amino acids: CSSDSTDTQYF. CDR3 DNA sequence: TGCAGTTCGGACAGCACAGATACGCAGTATTTT.

In nucleotides, the CDR3 is TGTGCCAGCAGCGTAGGGGCAGGGGCGACCTACAATGAGCAGTTCTTC. Protein: CASSVGAGATYNEQFF. This chain connects TRBV9 to TRBJ2-1; D is perhaps TRBD1 (6 bases). Trimming left V 0 bases short and J 2 bases short, with 12 bases between. This CDR3 has 16 residues. Germline V gene lookup returns CDR1 SGDLS and CDR2 YYNGEE.

This clonotype occurred a few times. V and J are TRBV30 and TRBJ2-7, with D possibly matching TRBD1 (6 bases). Germline CDR1 GTSNPN, CDR2 SVGIG (reference sequence). This CDR3 has 12 amino acids. Deletions cut 3 bases from V and 3 bases from J, with 9 bases between. The CDR3 nucleotides read TGTGCCTGGAGACAGGGATTCTACGAGCAGTACTTC. Translating it yields CAWRQGFYEQYF.

This clonotype was detected only a few times. A junction boundary mismatches the germline segment, possibly from a read error. CDR3 nucleotides: TGTGCCAGCAGTTTTAGAGGGGGGCAGAGGAACTTC. It encodes CASSFRGGQRNF. This chain connects TRBV28 to TRBJ2-7; perhaps D is TRBD1 or TRBD2 (6 bases each). This CDR3 spans 12 amino acids. In germline, CDR1 is MDHEN, CDR2 SYDVKM. The variable domain in full, completed from reference TRBV28 and TRBJ2-7, reads DVKVTQSSRYLVKRTGEKVFLECVQDMDHENMFWYRQDPGLGLRLIYFSYDVKMKEKGDIPEGYSVSREKKERFSLILESASTNQTSMYLCASSFRGGQRNFGPGTRLTVT.

J is TRBJ2-5 and V is TRBV2; D gene unclear. The germline gives CDR1 SNHLY, CDR2 FYNNEI. The CDR3 has 13 residues. V lost 7 bases, J lost 0 bases, and 9 bases lay in between. CDR3 residues: CASIYADQETQYF. The CDR3 nucleotides read TGTGCCAGCATTTACGCAGACCAAGAGACCCAGTACTTC. The variable domain in full, completed from reference TRBV2 and TRBJ2-5, reads EPEVTQTPSHQVTQMGQEVILRCVPISNHLYFYWYRQILGQKVEFLVSFYNNEISEKSEIFDDQFSVERPDGSNFTLKIRSTKLEDSAMYFCASIYADQETQYFGPGTRLLVL.

This clonotype appeared a few times. The gene calls are TRBV7-8 and TRBJ1-1; TRBD1 might be the D (6 bases). V lost 4 bases and J lost 6, with 12 bases in between. CDR3 size: 13 residues. Germline V gives CDR1 SGHVS, CDR2 FQNEAQ. This CDR3 reads CASSWGGTAEAFF. CDR3 nucleotide sequence: TGTGCCAGCAGCTGGGGGGGCACCGCTGAAGCTTTCTTT. Drawing the rest from reference TRBV7-8 and TRBJ1-1, the complete variable domain is GAGVSQSPRYKVAKRGQDVALRCDPISGHVSLFWYQQALGQGPEFLTYFQNEAQLDKSGLPSDRFFAERPEGSVSTLKIQRTQQEDSAVYLCASSWGGTAEAFFGQGTRLTVV.

Comment on this clonotype: Germline is not matched at one junction end, which may reflect a read error. This sequence joins TRBV19 and TRBJ2-2; D is undetermined. This CDR3 is built from 13 residues. Germline V gives CDR1 LNHDA, CDR2 SQIVND (reference sequence). The DNA of the CDR3 is TGTGTCAGTAGCAGAGACCAGCGCGGGGAGCTGTTTTTT. Translating it yields CVSSRDQRGELFF. Combining the CDR3 with reference TRBV19 and TRBJ2-2 gives the whole variable domain DGGITQSPKYLFRKEGQNVTLSCEQNLNHDAMYWYRQDPGQGLRLIYYSQIVNDFQKGDIAEGYSVSREKKESFPLTVTSAQKNPTAFYLCVSSRDQRGELFFGEGSRLTVL.

This clonotype was counted between two and nine times. V gene TRBV29-1 combines with J gene TRBJ2-1, with a weak D call TRBD2 (5 bases). V lost 4 bases to trimming and J lost 3 bases, with 13 bases between them. The CDR3 spans 14 residues. Germline CDR1 and CDR2: SQVTM and ANQGSEA. In DNA, the CDR3 is TGCAGCGTTGGGGCGATACGGGACTACAATGAGCAGTTCTTC. As protein: CSVGAIRDYNEQFF.

The rearrangement uses TRBV19 and TRBJ1-4; D not resolved. Germline lookup yields CDR1 LNHDA and CDR2 SQIVND (reference sequence). The CDR3 has 14 residues. V was trimmed by 2 bases and J by 7 bases, leaving 11 bases between them. CDR3: CASSIYQVPEKLFF. The CDR3 DNA is TGTGCCAGTAGTATATACCAGGTTCCTGAAAAACTGTTTTTT.

The rearrangement joins TRBV12-5 to TRBJ1-6; D might be TRBD1 (6 bases). CDR1 and CDR2 from the germline V gene are LGHNT and FRNRAP. Trimming removed 4 bases from V and 6 bases from J, with 13 bases in between. This CDR3 is 15 amino acids long. CDR3 nucleotide sequence: TGTGCTAGTGGTTCGGGACAAGCAGTTAATTCACCCCTCCACTTT. Amino acid sequence: CASGSGQAVNSPLHF.

The chain joins TRBV3-1 to TRBJ1-1; D ambiguous. CDR3 length equals 11 residues. Germline V gene data show CDR1 as LGHDT and CDR2 as YNNKEL (reference sequence). V was trimmed by 0 bases and J by 10 bases, leaving 6 bases between them. CDR3 amino acids: CASSQDRRAFF. CDR3 nucleotide sequence: TGTGCCAGCAGCCAAGATCGGAGAGCTTTCTTT.

This clonotype has a handful of counts. The rearrangement links TRBV28 to TRBJ2-3; 11 nucleotides align to TRBD2. The CDR3 runs 16 residues. Trimming cost V 4 bases and J 3 bases; bases outside gene matches: 6. CDR1 MDHEN and CDR2 SYDVKM come from the germline V gene. DNA of the CDR3: TGTGCCAGCAGTTCCCCACTAGCGGGGGTTACAGATACGCAGTATTTT. This sequence encodes CASSSPLAGVTDTQYF.

A few counts support this clonotype. The genes are TRBV14 and TRBJ2-2; D call uncertain. The CDR3 runs to 14 residues. The V end lost 1 base, the J end lost 4 bases, and 7 bases lay between the germline ends. CDR1 is SGHDN and CDR2 is FVKESK in the germline V gene. The CDR3 DNA is TGTGCCAGCAGCCAAGTAACCTCCACCGGGGAGCTGTTTTTT. Translation gives CASSQVTSTGELFF.

The chain couples TRBV20-1 to TRBJ2-7, with D perhaps given as TRBD1 or TRBD2 (5 bases each). The V and J ends lost 3 bases and 7 bases respectively, with 16 bases between them. The CDR3 sequence is 13 residues long. CDR1 is DFQATT and CDR2 is SNEGSKA in the germline V gene (reference sequence). CDR3 in amino acids: CSASPGRSWEQYF. The CDR3 bases are TGCAGTGCTAGTCCGGGACGGAGCTGGGAGCAGTACTTC.

The chain uses TRBV20-1 and TRBJ2-7; 7 bases are shared with TRBD1. Trimming removed 0 bases from V and 3 bases from J; junction bases left unmatched: 8. CDR3 length: 15 residues. CDR1 DFQATT and CDR2 SNEGSKA come from the germline V gene (reference sequence). The CDR3 nucleotides read TGCAGTGCTAGAGATAGGACAGGAAGGGGCTACGAGCAGTACTTC. Amino acid sequence: CSARDRTGRGYEQYF.

The J gene is TRBJ2-7, the V gene TRBV2, with 9 nucleotides matching TRBD1. Germline V gene lookup returns CDR1 SNHLY and CDR2 FYNNEI. The trim removed 1 base at V and 5 bases at J, leaving 3 bases unmatched. CDR3 size: 14 residues. As DNA, the CDR3 is TGTGCCAGCAGTGAAGACAGGGGGCTCGACGAGCAGTACTTC. As protein: CASSEDRGLDEQYF.

Only a few counts were recorded for this clonotype. The chain recombines TRBV9 with TRBJ2-6; tentatively, D is TRBD1 (6 bases). This CDR3 spans 15 amino acids. Trimming pared 5 bases from V and 2 bases from J, leaving 11 bases between. Germline values: CDR1 SGDLS, CDR2 YYNGEE. The CDR3 loop reads CASSEQGTGANVLTF. CDR3 nucleotides: TGTGCCAGCAGTGAACAGGGAACTGGGGCCAACGTCCTGACTTTC.

In its sample, this clonotype was seen many times. The chain is built from TRBV11-3 and TRBJ2-1, with D possibly TRBD1 on 5 matching bases. CDR3 length equals 14 residues. From germline, CDR1 is SGHNT and CDR2 YENEEA. The germline V and J ends were trimmed by 2 bases and 4 bases, with 9 bases remaining between them. The CDR3 loop reads CASSLQGLYNEQFF. CDR3 coding DNA: TGTGCCAGCAGCTTACAGGGCTTATACAATGAGCAGTTCTTC. Variable domain in full (rest from reference TRBV11-3 and TRBJ2-1): EAGVVQSPRYKIIEKKQPVAFWCNPISGHNTLYWYLQNLGQGPELLIRYENEEAVDDSQLPKDRFSAERLKGVDSTLKIQPAELGDSAVYLCASSLQGLYNEQFFGPGTRLTVL.

This clonotype was detected a few times. The chain is built from TRBV20-1 and TRBJ1-4; 9 bases map to TRBD1. CDR1 and CDR2 from the germline V gene are DFQATT and SNEGSKA (reference sequence). After removal of 6 bases from V and 5 bases from J, the junction contained 13 bases not matched to a gene. The CDR3 sequence is 16 residues long. CDR3 bases: TGCAGTGCGCTTACCGCTTACAGGGGGCGGAATGAAAAACTGTTTTTT. Protein product: CSALTAYRGRNEKLFF.

V usage is TRBV18 and J usage is TRBJ2-3, with TRBD1 identical over 8 bases. Germline CDR1 is KGHSH and CDR2 is LQKENI. V gave up 1 base and J gave up 4 bases; unmatched junction bases: 7. The CDR3 covers 16 residues. CDR3 DNA sequence: TGTGCCAGCTCACCACGAAGCAGGGGGCCGCCAGATACGCAGTATTTT. Translated: CASSPRSRGPPDTQYF.